The rows below give T cell receptor beta chains drawn from one sample of a study of breast tumors, draining lymph nodes, adjacent tissues. In TCRdb, the multiplex PCR reads were re-called with MiXCR into one record per CDR3 protein. The sample holds around 250,000 distinct CDR3 sequences, roughly a third seen once. The specimen was axillary lymph node tissue. The receptors come from a female donor with breast cancer. Some clones in this sample may be carry-over from other donors' samples. Each CDR3 is given with its conserved first and last residue. The order of the fields is D gene, V gene, clone size, J gene, CDR3 protein, CDR3 DNA. D genes are given only for firm matches. Only some rows state a clone size, as once, few, many or a class for expanded clones.

D: -; V: TRBV29-1; size: -; J: TRBJ1-3; CDR3: CSVRPGEGTIYF; DNA: TGCAGCGTCCGACCCGGGGAGGGCACCATATATTTT
D: -; V: TRBV10-3; size: -; J: TRBJ2-5; CDR3: CAISEISEKTQYF; DNA: TGTGCCATCAGTGAAATAAGTGAAAAGACCCAGTACTTC
D: -; V: TRBV7-9; size: -; J: TRBJ1-2; CDR3: CASRIEGSHGYTF; DNA: TGTGCCAGCAGAATAGAAGGTTCCCATGGCTACACCTTC
D: -; V: TRBV7-2; size: many; J: TRBJ2-7; CDR3: CASSLVLEGEQYF; DNA: TGTGCCAGCAGCTTAGTCTTGGAGGGCGAGCAGTACTTC
D: -; V: TRBV12-3/TRBV12-4; size: few; J: TRBJ2-3; CDR3: CASSGQFTDTQYF; DNA: TGTGCCAGCAGTGGTCAGTTCACAGATACGCAGTATTTT
D: -; V: TRBV19; size: many; J: TRBJ2-2; CDR3: CASSIRQDRIGELFF; DNA: TGTGCCAGTAGTATTCGACAGGACCGAATCGGGGAGCTGTTTTTT
D: TRBD2; V: TRBV12-5; size: few; J: TRBJ2-2; CDR3: CASGFWRESTGELFF; DNA: TGTGCTAGTGGTTTCTGGCGGGAGTCCACCGGGGAGCTGTTTTTT
D: -; V: TRBV6-2/TRBV6-3; size: many; J: TRBJ1-6; CDR3: CASIQGGNSPLHF; DNA: TGTGCCAGCATCCAAGGCGGTAATTCACCCCTCCACTTT
D: -; V: TRBV14; size: -; J: TRBJ1-4; CDR3: CASSRSGLRLFF; DNA: TGTGCCAGCAGCCGATCCGGGTTACGACTGTTTTTT
D: -; V: TRBV6-1; size: many; J: TRBJ1-4; CDR3: CASSERRNEKLFF; DNA: TGTGCCAGCAGTGAACGGAGGAATGAAAAACTGTTTTTT
D: -; V: TRBV20-1; size: many; J: TRBJ1-2; CDR3: CSASKGNYGYTF; DNA: TGCAGTGCTAGTAAGGGTAACTATGGCTACACCTTC
D: -; V: TRBV19; size: many; J: TRBJ2-1; CDR3: CASRGDGSNEQFF; DNA: TGTGCCAGTAGGGGGGACGGGTCCAATGAGCAGTTCTTC
D: -; V: TRBV2; size: once; J: TRBJ1-2; CDR3: CASSVGGSYGYTF; DNA: TGTGCCAGCAGCGTTGGCGGCAGCTATGGCTACACCTTC
D: TRBD2; V: TRBV20-1; size: -; J: TRBJ2-2; CDR3: CSASTTSGTLFF; DNA: TGCAGTGCATCGACGACTAGCGGGACACTGTTTTTT
D: -; V: TRBV7-2; size: -; J: TRBJ1-4; CDR3: CASSFQRGSWEKLFF; DNA: TGTGCCAGCAGCTTTCAGCGGGGCTCTTGGGAAAAACTGTTTTTT
D: -; V: TRBV20-1; size: once; J: TRBJ2-7; CDR3: CSASGQHYEQYF; DNA: TGCAGTGCCTCCGGACAACACTACGAGCAGTACTTC
D: TRBD2; V: TRBV24-1; size: -; J: TRBJ2-3; CDR3: CVTGDPSGSGRDTQYF; DNA: TGTGTCACCGGTGATCCTAGCGGGAGCGGGAGGGATACGCAGTATTTT
D: TRBD1; V: TRBV20-1; size: many; J: TRBJ1-4; CDR3: CSARAPGTGVLFF; DNA: TGCAGTGCTAGAGCTCCCGGGACAGGGGTCCTGTTTTTT
D: -; V: TRBV11-2; size: few; J: TRBJ2-7; CDR3: CASSLGQGPPYEQYF; DNA: TGTGCCAGCAGCTTAGGGCAGGGGCCTCCCTACGAGCAGTACTTC
D: TRBD2; V: TRBV4-2; size: -; J: TRBJ2-2; CDR3: CASSRDRLAGAGGLFF; DNA: TGTGCCAGCAGCCGAGACCGACTAGCGGGTGCCGGGGGGCTGTTTTTT
D: -; V: TRBV7-9; size: many; J: TRBJ1-5; CDR3: CASSLAVEPQHF; DNA: TGTGCCAGCAGCTTAGCGGTTGAGCCCCAGCATTTT
D: -; V: TRBV20-1; size: many; J: TRBJ1-3; CDR3: CSALTGNTIYF; DNA: TGCAGTGCTCTAACTGGAAACACCATATATTTT
D: -; V: TRBV11-2; size: -; J: TRBJ1-1; CDR3: CASSLEAGEEAFF; DNA: TGTGCCAGCAGCTTAGAGGCGGGGGAAGAAGCTTTCTTT
D: TRBD1; V: TRBV15; size: -; J: TRBJ2-6; CDR3: CATSRGGDRGLNVLTF; DNA: TGTGCCACCAGCAGAGGGGGGGACAGGGGGCTCAACGTCCTGACTTTC
D: TRBD1; V: TRBV20-1; size: -; J: TRBJ1-4; CDR3: CSARDQGTGVLFF; DNA: TGCAGTGCTAGAGATCAGGGGACAGGGGTCCTGTTTTTT
D: -; V: TRBV20-1; size: -; J: TRBJ2-7; CDR3: CSARRGGDEQYF; DNA: TGCAGTGCCCGCCGAGGGGGGGACGAGCAGTACTTC
D: -; V: TRBV7-2; size: -; J: TRBJ1-4; CDR3: CASSLYGSVGLNEKLFF; DNA: TGTGCCAGCAGCCTCTACGGGTCAGTAGGGCTTAATGAAAAACTGTTTTTT
D: TRBD2; V: TRBV12-3/TRBV12-4; size: many; J: TRBJ2-1; CDR3: CASSRTSGVNEQFF; DNA: TGTGCCAGCAGTCGTACTAGCGGAGTCAATGAGCAGTTCTTC